These 20 T cell receptor beta chains were all obtained from the same sample, sequenced in a study of identical twins. TCRdb recomputed calls from the 5' RACE reads with MiXCR, one row per CDR3 protein. The repertoire holds under 300,000 distinct CDR3 sequences, with about 8.9% as singletons. These data are also associated with another study on yellow fever vaccine responses in identical twins.

The sequenced sample was CD8+ T cells sorted from blood. The receptors originated from a woman younger than 30 in good health.

The chain links TRBV21-1 to TRBJ2-7; the D call TRBD1 from the table was never checked on the DNA. TRBV21-1 constitutes a pseudogene. CDR3 length: 16 amino acids. Here the CDR3 DNA reads TGTGCCAGCAGCATCCCCCCGGGACAGGGGGCGAGGGAGCAGTACTTC. It codes for CASSIPPGQGAREQYF.

In its sample, this clonotype was seen a few times. The V gene is TRBV11-2, the J gene TRBJ2-6; 11 bases are shared with TRBD1. The germline gives CDR1 SGHAT, CDR2 FQNNGV. V shed 1 base and J 1 base; nucleotides not matched to a gene: 15. This CDR3 has 22 amino acids. The CDR3 region is CASSLGYNGQGAFGSGANVLTF. The DNA of the CDR3 is TGTGCCAGCAGCTTAGGATATAATGGACAGGGGGCGTTTGGGTCTGGGGCCAACGTCCTGACTTTC.

This rearrangement joins TRBV4-1 to TRBJ2-2; the D is unclear. This CDR3 comprises 15 residues. Deletions cut 0 bases from V and 1 base from J, with 6 bases between. The V gene's germline CDR1 is MGHRA and CDR2 YSYEKL. The CDR3 region has the DNA TGCGCCAGCAGCCAAGATCCAGGGAACACCGGGGAGCTGTTTTTT. It is translated as CASSQDPGNTGELFF.

In the case of this clonotype: This sequence may be a read error, since a much larger clone differs from it by one base. The J gene is TRBJ2-1, the V gene TRBV28, with 12 bases fitting TRBD2. The CDR3 consists of 18 residues. V gave up 4 bases and J gave up 8 bases; unmatched junction bases: 15. Germline CDR1 reads MDHEN; CDR2 reads SYDVKM. The CDR3 loop reads CASSSINRLAGVQDEQFF. DNA for the CDR3: TGTGCCAGCAGTTCCATTAACCGACTAGCGGGAGTACAGGATGAGCAGTTCTTC.

This clonotype was found many times. The J gene is TRBJ2-3, the V gene TRBV4-1, with 12 nucleotides matching TRBD2. The V segment lost 1 base and the J segment 5 bases; nucleotides outside the gene matches: 28. Germline CDR1 MGHRA, CDR2 YSYEKL. This CDR3 is built from 24 residues. The CDR3 region is CASSQVVIGGKRETSGSSRDTQYF. The CDR3 nucleotides read TGCGCCAGCAGCCAAGTGGTAATTGGCGGGAAGAGAGAGACTAGCGGGAGTTCTAGAGATACGCAGTATTTT.

This clonotype was seen more than once but under ten times. The V call is TRBV12-3 or TRBV12-4, the J call TRBJ2-3; 14 bases map to TRBD2. V dropped 11 bases and J dropped 1; count of bases not matched to a gene: 14. There are 18 residues in the CDR3. The CDR3 loop reads CALSPTGTSGGRTDTQYF. The CDR3 coding sequence is TGTGCCCTCAGTCCTACCGGGACTAGCGGGGGCCGCACAGATACGCAGTATTTT.

Ten or more counts support this clonotype. The V gene is TRBV29-1, the J gene TRBJ2-5, with D hard to call. V gave up 8 bases and J gave up 3 bases, with 19 bases separating them. Germline values: CDR1 SQVTM, CDR2 ANQGSEA. The CDR3 totals 14 residues. CDR3 amino acids: CSFERALRKETQYF. CDR3 nucleotides: TGCAGCTTCGAACGGGCACTTCGGAAAGAGACCCAGTACTTC.

The V call is TRBV27, the J call TRBJ2-7, with 9 bases aligning to TRBD1. CDR1 is MNHEY and CDR2 is SMNVEV in the germline V gene (reference sequence). This CDR3 has 15 residues. V lost 6 bases to trimming and J lost 0 bases; unmatched junction nucleotides: 6. The chain's CDR3 is CASRTGGSSSYEQYF. CDR3 sequence (DNA): TGTGCCAGCAGAACAGGGGGCTCGAGCTCCTACGAGCAGTACTTC.

This clonotype was observed a few times. The V gene is TRBV20-1, the J gene TRBJ2-3; the D is unclear. The ends were cut back, 1 base at V and 6 bases at J, with 14 bases in the middle. The CDR3 has 14 amino acids. CDR1 DFQATT and CDR2 SNEGSKA come from the germline V gene (reference sequence). CDR3 loop: CSARGASAHDTQYF. Here the CDR3 DNA reads TGCAGTGCTAGAGGGGCTAGTGCCCACGATACGCAGTATTTT.

This clonotype was seen many times. CDR3 nucleotides: TGTGCCAGCAGTTTATTGGGCGGGGGGTTCTACGAGCAGTACTTC. Its protein product is CASSLLGGGFYEQYF. V gene TRBV27 combines with J gene TRBJ2-7; 8 bases fit TRBD2. V shed 1 base, J shed 3 bases, and the junction held 5 bases outside the gene matches. Germline values: CDR1 MNHEY, CDR2 SMNVEV (reference sequence). The CDR3 runs to 15 residues.

The chain has TRBV7-6 and TRBJ2-3; 7 bases are a match to TRBD2. J lost 0 bases, V lost 5 bases, and 8 bases had no gene match. The CDR3 length is 16 residues. Germline values: CDR1 SGHVS, CDR2 FNYEAQ. CDR3 loop: CASSPYSSGSTDTQYF. The DNA of the CDR3 is TGTGCCAGCAGCCCATACTCTAGCGGTAGCACAGATACGCAGTATTTT.

V usage is TRBV27 and J usage is TRBJ1-3, with 7 bases matching TRBD1. Germline assignment: CDR1 MNHEY and CDR2 SMNVEV (reference sequence). V dropped 6 bases and J dropped 4; count of bases not matched to a gene: 9. CDR3 length: 15 residues. The CDR3 spells CASSRRGIGGNTIYF. As DNA, the CDR3 is TGTGCCAGCAGCCGCAGGGGGATAGGAGGAAACACCATATATTTT.

The chain is built from TRBV4-3 and TRBJ2-1; D not certain. The CDR3 contains 14 residues. CDR1 and CDR2 (germline): LGHNA, YSLEER. The ends were cut back, 1 base at V and 9 bases at J, with 13 bases in the middle. This chain's CDR3 is CASSQGRLLGEQFF. The CDR3, as DNA: TGCGCCAGCAGCCAAGGGCGATTATTGGGTGAGCAGTTCTTC.

This clonotype was counted at least ten times. V is TRBV29-1 and J is TRBJ2-1; D is uncertain. CDR3 size: 15 residues. V was clipped by 0 bases and J by 5 bases, with 14 bases between them. Germline V gene data show CDR1 as SQVTM and CDR2 as ANQGSEA. CDR3 protein: CSVEDLSPPNNEQFF. Here the CDR3 DNA reads TGCAGCGTTGAAGACTTGTCCCCTCCTAACAATGAGCAGTTCTTC.

At least ten counts were recorded for this clonotype. This chain connects TRBV6-5 to TRBJ2-1, with no clear D. Trimming cost V 4 bases and J 10 bases, with 14 bases left between them. Germline CDR1 and CDR2: MNHEY and SVGAGI. The CDR3 length is 13 residues. Here the CDR3 reads CASSSTEQREQFF. DNA for the CDR3: TGTGCCAGCAGTTCAACGGAGCAGAGGGAGCAGTTCTTC.

There are a few counts of this clonotype. The chain is built from TRBV7-9 and TRBJ2-6; D remains ambiguous. Deletions cut 5 bases from V and 3 bases from J, with 8 bases between. The CDR3 contains 14 residues. Looked up from germline, CDR1 is SEHNR and CDR2 is FQNEAQ (reference sequence). In DNA, the CDR3 is TGTGCCAGCAGCCAAATAAATGGGGCCAACGTCCTGACTTTC. Translated, it gives CASSQINGANVLTF.

V and J are TRBV20-1 and TRBJ2-2; D is undetermined. The CDR3 consists of 15 residues. Deletions cut 0 bases from V and 2 bases from J, with 10 bases between. Germline V gene data show CDR1 as DFQATT and CDR2 as SNEGSKA (reference sequence). The CDR3 DNA is TGCAGTGCTAGAGATCCGCTCGTCAACACCGGGGAGCTGTTTTTT. Protein: CSARDPLVNTGELFF.

The chain links TRBV2 to TRBJ2-1; 14 nucleotides align to TRBD2. With V trimmed by 7 bases and J by 2 bases, 4 bases remained unmatched. This CDR3 spans 16 amino acids. In germline, CDR1 is SNHLY, CDR2 FYNNEI. The CDR3 bases are TGTGCCAGCATTGGACTAGCGGGGGGACCCTACAATGAGCAGTTCTTC. It specifies CASIGLAGGPYNEQFF.

This clonotype was observed many times. The chain uses TRBV20-1 and TRBJ2-3; 10 bases agree with TRBD2. There are 16 residues in the CDR3. Looked up from germline, CDR1 is DFQATT and CDR2 is SNEGSKA (reference sequence). After removal of 2 bases from V and 7 bases from J, the junction contained 12 bases not matched to a gene. The CDR3 reads CSARPPTSGIPYTQYF. The CDR3 coding sequence is TGCAGTGCTAGACCCCCAACTAGCGGGATCCCCTATACGCAGTATTTT.

Only a few counts were recorded for this clonotype. The chain couples TRBV9 to TRBJ2-2; D perhaps matches TRBD1 (6 bases). CDR1 and CDR2 (germline): SGDLS, YYNGEE. V was shortened by 1 base and J by 2 bases, with 12 bases between the two germline ends. This CDR3 is built from 16 residues. CDR3 in DNA: TGTGCCAGCAGCGTACGACAGGCGGGTAACACCGGGGAGCTGTTTTTT. Amino acids: CASSVRQAGNTGELFF.